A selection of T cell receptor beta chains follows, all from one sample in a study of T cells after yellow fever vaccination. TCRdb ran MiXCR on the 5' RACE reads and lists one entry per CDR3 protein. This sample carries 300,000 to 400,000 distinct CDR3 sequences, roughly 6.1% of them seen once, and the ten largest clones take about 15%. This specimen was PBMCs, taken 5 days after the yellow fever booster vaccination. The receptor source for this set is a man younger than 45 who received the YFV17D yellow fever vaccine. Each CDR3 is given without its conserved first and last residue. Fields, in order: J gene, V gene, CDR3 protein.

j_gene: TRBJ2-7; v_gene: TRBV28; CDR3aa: ASITGMVAGAYEQY
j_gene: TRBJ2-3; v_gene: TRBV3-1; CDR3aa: ASSLVSGSADTQY
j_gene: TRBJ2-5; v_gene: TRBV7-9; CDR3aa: ASSSNWETQY
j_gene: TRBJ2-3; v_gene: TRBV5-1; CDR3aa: ASVAEELAGTDTQY
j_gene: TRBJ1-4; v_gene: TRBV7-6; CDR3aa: ASSSRLGGEKLF
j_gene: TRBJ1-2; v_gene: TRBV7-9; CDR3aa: ASSLTGATNYGYT
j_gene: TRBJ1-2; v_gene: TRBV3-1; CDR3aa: ASSQGPDIGYGYT
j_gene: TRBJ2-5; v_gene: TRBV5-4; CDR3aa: ASSGGPGETQY
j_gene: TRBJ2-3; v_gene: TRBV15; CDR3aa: ATSRDRGTPSTDTQY
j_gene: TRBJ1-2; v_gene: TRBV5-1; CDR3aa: ASSLMPDYGYT
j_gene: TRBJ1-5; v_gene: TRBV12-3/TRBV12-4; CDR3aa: ASSSGGRQPQH
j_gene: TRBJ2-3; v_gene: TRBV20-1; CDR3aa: SASSGAAGSDTQY
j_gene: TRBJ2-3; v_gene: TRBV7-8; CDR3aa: ASATAWSTDTQY
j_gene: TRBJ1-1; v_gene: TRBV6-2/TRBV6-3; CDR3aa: ASTAFGSYTEAF
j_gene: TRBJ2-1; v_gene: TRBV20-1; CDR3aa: SARGVSGRFYNEQF
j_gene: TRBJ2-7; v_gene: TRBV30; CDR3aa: AWSVRSPTYEQY
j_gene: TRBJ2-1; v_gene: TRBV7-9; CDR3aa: ASSPGTGVYNEQF
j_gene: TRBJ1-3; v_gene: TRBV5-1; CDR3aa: ASSEKSGNTIY
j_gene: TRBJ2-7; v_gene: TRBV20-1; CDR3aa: SASPIYELY
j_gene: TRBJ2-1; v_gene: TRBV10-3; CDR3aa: AISDLGQGGYEQF
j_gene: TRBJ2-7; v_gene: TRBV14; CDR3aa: ASSQDRGLAFYEQY
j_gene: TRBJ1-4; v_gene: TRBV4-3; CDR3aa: ASSQTRHYEKLF
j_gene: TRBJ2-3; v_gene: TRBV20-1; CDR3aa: SVRGVERESAPQY
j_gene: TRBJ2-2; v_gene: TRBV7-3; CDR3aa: ASSLKHGQGLF
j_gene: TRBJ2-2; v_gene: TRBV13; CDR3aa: ASSFLSGTGELF
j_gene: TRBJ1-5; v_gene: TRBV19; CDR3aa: ASSHDGTGKNQPQH
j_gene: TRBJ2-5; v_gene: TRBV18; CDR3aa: ASSPWTGRKETQY
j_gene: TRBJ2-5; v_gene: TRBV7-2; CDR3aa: ASSFTGTGGETQY